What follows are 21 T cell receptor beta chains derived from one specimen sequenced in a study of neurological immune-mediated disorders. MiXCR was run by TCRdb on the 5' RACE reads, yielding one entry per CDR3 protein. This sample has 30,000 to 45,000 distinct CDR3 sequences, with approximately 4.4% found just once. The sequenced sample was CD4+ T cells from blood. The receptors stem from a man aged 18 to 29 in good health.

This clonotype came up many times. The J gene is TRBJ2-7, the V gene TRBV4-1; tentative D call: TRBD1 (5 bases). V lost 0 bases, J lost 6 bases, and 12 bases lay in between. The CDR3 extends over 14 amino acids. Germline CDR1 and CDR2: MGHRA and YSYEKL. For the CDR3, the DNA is TGCGCCAGCAGCCAAGAGGGGCCCCTCGGCGAGCAGTACTTC. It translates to CASSQEGPLGEQYF.

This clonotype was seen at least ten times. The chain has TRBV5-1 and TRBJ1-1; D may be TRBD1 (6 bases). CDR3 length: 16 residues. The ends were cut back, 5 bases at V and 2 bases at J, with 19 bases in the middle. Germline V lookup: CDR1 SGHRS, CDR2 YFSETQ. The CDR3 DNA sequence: TGCGCCAGCAGGCCCCAGGTAGAGGGGGTAAACACTGAAGCTTTCTTT. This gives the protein CASRPQVEGVNTEAFF.

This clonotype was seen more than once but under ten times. For the CDR3, the DNA is TGCAGTGCTAGACCCGAGGGAGATACGCAGTATTTT. It codes for CSARPEGDTQYF. This chain joins TRBV20-1 and TRBJ2-3, with TRBD2 as a possible D gene (5 bases). Trimming took 2 bases from V and 5 from J, leaving 8 bases between them. There are 12 residues in the CDR3. CDR1 and CDR2 (germline): DFQATT, SNEGSKA (reference sequence).

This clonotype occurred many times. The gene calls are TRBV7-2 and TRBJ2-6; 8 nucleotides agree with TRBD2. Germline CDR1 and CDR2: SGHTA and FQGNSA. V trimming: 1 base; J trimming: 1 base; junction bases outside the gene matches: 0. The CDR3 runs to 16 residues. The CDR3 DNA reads TGTGCCAGCAGCTTAGTAGCGGGGTCTGGGGCCAACGTCCTGACTTTC. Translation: CASSLVAGSGANVLTF.

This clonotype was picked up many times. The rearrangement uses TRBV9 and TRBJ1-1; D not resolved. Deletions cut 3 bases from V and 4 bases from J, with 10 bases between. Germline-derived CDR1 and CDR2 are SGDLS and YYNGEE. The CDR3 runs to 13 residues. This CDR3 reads CASSEGWGTEAFF. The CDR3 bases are TGTGCCAGCAGCGAGGGCTGGGGCACTGAAGCTTTCTTT. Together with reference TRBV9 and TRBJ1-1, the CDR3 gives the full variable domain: DSGVTQTPKHLITATGQRVTLRCSPRSGDLSVYWYQQSLDQGLQFLIQYYNGEERAKGNILERFSAQQFPDLHSELNLSSLELGDSALYFCASSEGWGTEAFFGQGTRLTVV.

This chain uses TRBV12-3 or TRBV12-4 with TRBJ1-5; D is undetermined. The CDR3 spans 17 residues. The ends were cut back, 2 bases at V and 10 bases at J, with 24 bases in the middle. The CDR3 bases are TGTGCCAGCAGTTTATGGTCATTTCACGAATCCCCGGCACCCCAGCATTTT. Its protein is CASSLWSFHESPAPQHF.

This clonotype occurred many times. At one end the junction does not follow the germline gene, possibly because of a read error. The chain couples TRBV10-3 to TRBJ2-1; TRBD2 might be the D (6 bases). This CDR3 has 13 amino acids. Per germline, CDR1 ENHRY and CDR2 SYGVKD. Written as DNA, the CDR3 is TGTGTCATCAGTGAGATTAGCGGCAATGAGCAGTTCTTC. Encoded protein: CVISEISGNEQFF.

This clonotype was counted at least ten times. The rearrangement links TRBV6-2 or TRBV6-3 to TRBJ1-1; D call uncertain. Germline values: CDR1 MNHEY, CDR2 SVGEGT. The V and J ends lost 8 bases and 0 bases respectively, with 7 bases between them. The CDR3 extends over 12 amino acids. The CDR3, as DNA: TGTGCCAGCCGCGACATGAACACTGAAGCTTTCTTT. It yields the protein CASRDMNTEAFF.

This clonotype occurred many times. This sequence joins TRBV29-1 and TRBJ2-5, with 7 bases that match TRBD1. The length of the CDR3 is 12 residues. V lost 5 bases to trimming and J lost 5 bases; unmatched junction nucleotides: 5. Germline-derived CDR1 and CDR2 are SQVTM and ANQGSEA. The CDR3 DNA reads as TGCAGCGTTCGACAGGGCGTGGAGACCCAGTACTTC. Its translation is CSVRQGVETQYF.

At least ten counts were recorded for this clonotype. The CDR3 DNA is TGCAGTGCTAGAGATAGGGGGACAGGGGTGGGAGAGACCCAGTACTTC. Its translation: CSARDRGTGVGETQYF. The V and J genes are TRBV20-1 and TRBJ2-5, with 10 bases identical to TRBD1. V was pared by 0 bases and J by 4 bases, with 8 bases of the junction left unmatched. CDR1 DFQATT and CDR2 SNEGSKA come from the germline V gene (reference sequence). The CDR3 is made up of 16 amino acids.

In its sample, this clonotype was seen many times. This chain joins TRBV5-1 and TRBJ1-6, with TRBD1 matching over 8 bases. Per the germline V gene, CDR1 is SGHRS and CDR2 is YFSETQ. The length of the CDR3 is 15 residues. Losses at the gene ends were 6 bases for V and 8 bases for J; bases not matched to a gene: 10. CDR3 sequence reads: CASTVQGAGDSPLHF. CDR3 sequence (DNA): TGCGCCAGCACCGTCCAGGGGGCGGGTGATTCACCCCTCCACTTT.

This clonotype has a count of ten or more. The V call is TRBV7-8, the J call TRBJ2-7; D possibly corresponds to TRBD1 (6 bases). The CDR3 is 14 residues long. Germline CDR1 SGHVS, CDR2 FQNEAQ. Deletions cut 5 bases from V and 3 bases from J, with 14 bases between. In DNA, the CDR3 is TGTGCCAGCAGCCAAATATTACAGGGCTACGAGCAGTACTTC. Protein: CASSQILQGYEQYF.

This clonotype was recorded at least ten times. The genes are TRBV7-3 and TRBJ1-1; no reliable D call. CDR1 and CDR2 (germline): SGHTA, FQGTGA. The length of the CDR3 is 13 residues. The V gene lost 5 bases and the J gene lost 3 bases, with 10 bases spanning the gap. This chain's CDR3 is CASSRGPDTEAFF. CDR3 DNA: TGTGCCAGCAGCCGTGGGCCGGACACTGAAGCTTTCTTT.

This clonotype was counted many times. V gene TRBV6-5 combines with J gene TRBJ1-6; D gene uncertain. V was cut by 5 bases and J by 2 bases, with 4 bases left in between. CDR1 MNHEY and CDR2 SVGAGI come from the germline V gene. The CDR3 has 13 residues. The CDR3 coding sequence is TGTGCCAGCAGTCCGCCCTATAATTCACCCCTCCACTTT. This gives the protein CASSPPYNSPLHF.

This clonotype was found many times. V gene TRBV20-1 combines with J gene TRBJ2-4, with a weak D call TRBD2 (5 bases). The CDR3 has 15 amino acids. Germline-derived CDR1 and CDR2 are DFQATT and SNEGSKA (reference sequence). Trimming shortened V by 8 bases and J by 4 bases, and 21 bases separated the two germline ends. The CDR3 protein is CSPKSPGLGKNIQYF. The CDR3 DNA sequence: TGCAGTCCCAAATCCCCCGGACTGGGGAAAAACATTCAGTACTTC.

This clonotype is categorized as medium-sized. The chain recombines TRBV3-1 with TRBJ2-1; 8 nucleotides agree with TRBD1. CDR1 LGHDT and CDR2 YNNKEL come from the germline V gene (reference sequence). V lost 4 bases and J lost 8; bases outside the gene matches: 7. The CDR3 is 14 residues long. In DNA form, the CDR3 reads TGTGCCAGCAGCCTCACCGCAGGGGGCGATGAGCAGTTCTTC. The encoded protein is CASSLTAGGDEQFF.

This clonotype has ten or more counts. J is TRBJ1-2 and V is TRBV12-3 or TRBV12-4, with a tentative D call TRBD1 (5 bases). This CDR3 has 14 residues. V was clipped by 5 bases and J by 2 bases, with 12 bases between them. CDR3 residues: CASSTGYSNYGYTF. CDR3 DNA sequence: TGTGCCAGCAGTACAGGATATTCCAACTATGGCTACACCTTC.

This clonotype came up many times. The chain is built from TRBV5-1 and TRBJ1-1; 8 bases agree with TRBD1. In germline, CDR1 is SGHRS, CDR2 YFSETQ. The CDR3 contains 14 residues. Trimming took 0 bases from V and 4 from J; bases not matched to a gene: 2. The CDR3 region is CASSLADRGTEAFF. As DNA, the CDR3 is TGCGCCAGCAGCTTGGCCGACAGGGGCACTGAAGCTTTCTTT.

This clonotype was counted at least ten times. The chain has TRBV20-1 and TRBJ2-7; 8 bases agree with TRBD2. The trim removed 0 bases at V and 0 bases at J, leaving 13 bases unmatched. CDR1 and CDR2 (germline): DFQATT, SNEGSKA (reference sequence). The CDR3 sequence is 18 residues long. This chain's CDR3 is CSARDLSRGVSSSYEQYF. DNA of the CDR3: TGCAGTGCTAGAGATCTATCGCGGGGGGTCTCTAGCTCCTACGAGCAGTACTTC.

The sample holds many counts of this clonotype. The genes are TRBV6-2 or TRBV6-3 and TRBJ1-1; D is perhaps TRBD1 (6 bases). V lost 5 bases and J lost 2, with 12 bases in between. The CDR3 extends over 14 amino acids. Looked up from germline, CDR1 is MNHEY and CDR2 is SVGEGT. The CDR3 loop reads CASSDLDSNTEAFF. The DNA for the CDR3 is TGTGCCAGCAGTGACTTGGACAGCAACACTGAAGCTTTCTTT.

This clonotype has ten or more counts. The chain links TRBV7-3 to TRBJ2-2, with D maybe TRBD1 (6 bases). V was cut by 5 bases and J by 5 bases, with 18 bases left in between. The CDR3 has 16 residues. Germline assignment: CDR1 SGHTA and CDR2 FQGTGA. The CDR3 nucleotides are TGTGCCAGCAGCCGAACGACAGGCTTACGGACCGGGGAGCTGTTTTTT. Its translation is CASSRTTGLRTGELFF.